This T cell receptor beta chain was identified in a study of technical replicates of blood from several donors. Data came from immunoSEQ multiplex PCR; TCRdb stores just in-frame clones and leaves some out. Among 45,000 to 65,000 clones listed, about 93% were seen once. Trimming left V 4 bases short and J 4 bases short, with 17 bases between. The CDR3 is 15 residues long. From germline, CDR1 is MDHEN and CDR2 SYDVKM. Sequencing was done on a sample of T cells isolated from PBMCs. This chain connects TRBV28 to TRBJ2-7; tentatively, D is TRBD2 (5 bases). This clonotype originated in a human donor in good health. The CDR3 loop reads CASSSPSPRGYEQYF. Here the CDR3 DNA reads TGTGCCAGCAGTTCCCCCTCCCCCCGGGGATACGAGCAGTACTTC.